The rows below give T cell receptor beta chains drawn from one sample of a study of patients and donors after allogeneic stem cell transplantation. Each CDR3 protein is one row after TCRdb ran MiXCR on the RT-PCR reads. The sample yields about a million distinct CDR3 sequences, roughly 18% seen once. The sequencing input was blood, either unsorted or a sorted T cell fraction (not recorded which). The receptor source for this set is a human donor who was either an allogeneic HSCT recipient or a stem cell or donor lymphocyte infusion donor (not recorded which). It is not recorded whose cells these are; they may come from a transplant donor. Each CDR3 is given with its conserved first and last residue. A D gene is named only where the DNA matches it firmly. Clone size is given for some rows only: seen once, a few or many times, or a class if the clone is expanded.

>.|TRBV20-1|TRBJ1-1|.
CSALQGHSFVYDTEAFF
TGCAGTGCCCTTCAAGGACACTCATTTGTCTATGACACTGAAGCTTTCTTT
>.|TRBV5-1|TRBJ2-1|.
CASSLAAASSYNEQFF
TGCGCCAGCAGCTTGGCTGCGGCTAGCTCCTACAATGAGCAGTTCTTC
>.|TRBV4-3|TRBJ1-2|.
CASSQEQGNYGYTF
TGCGCCAGCAGCCAAGAACAGGGAAACTATGGCTACACCTTC
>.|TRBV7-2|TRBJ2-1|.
CASSLADPATYNEQFF
TGTGCCAGCAGCTTAGCCGACCCTGCTACCTACAATGAGCAGTTCTTC
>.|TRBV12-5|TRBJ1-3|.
CASGRDSSGNTIYF
TGTGCTAGTGGTCGTGACAGCTCTGGAAACACCATATATTTT
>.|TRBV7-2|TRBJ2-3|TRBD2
CASSWSGGTTDTQYF
TGTGCCAGCAGCTGGAGCGGGGGAACCACAGATACGCAGTATTTT
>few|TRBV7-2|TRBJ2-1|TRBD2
CASSSRRGGTLGEQFF
TGTGCCAGCAGCTCACGTCGCGGGGGGACGCTTGGCGAGCAGTTCTTC
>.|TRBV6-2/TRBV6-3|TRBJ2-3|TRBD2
CASSPSGAQQYF
TGTGCCAGCAGCCCAAGCGGGGCCCAGCAGTATTTT
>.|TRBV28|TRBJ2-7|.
CASSLSSVGPRSYEQYF
TGTGCCAGCAGTTTAAGTTCTGTCGGGCCACGGTCCTACGAGCAGTACTTC
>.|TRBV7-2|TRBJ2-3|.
CASSWGLANTQYF
TGTGCCAGCAGCTGGGGACTCGCTAATACGCAGTATTTT